This TCR beta chain was identified in a study of blood T cell repertoires in COVID-19. Looked up from germline, CDR1 is LGHNT and CDR2 is FRNRAP. The CDR3 spans 15 residues. V lost 6 bases, J lost 3 bases, and 7 bases stayed unmatched. As concerns this clone: The same CDR3 can be traced to other DNA sequences in this sample.

Sequencing used immunoSEQ multiplex PCR; TCRdb keeps in-frame clones, though not all of them. In the table there are approximately 180,000 clones, roughly nine tenths of which are singletons. Input material: peripheral blood. This chain connects TRBV12-5 to TRBJ1-5; 8 positions agree with TRBD1. The sequence was collected from a man aged 60 to 75 with active or convalescent COVID-19. The CDR3 DNA sequence: TGTGCTAGTGGCCCTGGACAGGGTTCCAATCAGCCCCAGCATTTT. Encoded protein: CASGPGQGSNQPQHF.